Presented here are 9 T cell receptor beta chains from one specimen sequenced in a study of low-dose radiotherapy and immunotherapy resistance in tumors. TRAV- and TRBV-specific primers, spanning alpha and beta chains, primed first-strand cDNA. PCR amplification of the TCRs was performed with Phusion for 20 to 25 PCR cycles, and it relied on a constant-region primer together with a V-primer adapter. TCRdb ran MiXCR on the reads and lists one entry per CDR3 protein. There are around 6,200 distinct CDR3 sequences in the sample; 60% to 75% occur only once, and 12% lies in the top ten. The source is a human donor with advanced metastatic prostate, ovarian, gallbladder or colorectal cancer (not recorded which). This table probably holds off-target reads from a library built for another chain.

The chain carries TRBV7-2 and TRBJ2-7, with 11 bases fitting TRBD1. With V trimmed by 1 base and J by 7 bases, 6 bases remained unmatched. Per the germline V gene, CDR1 is SGHTA and CDR2 is FQGNSA. The CDR3 length is 15 residues. The CDR3 DNA reads TGTGCCAGCAGCTTAGGGGACAGGGGGTCTAATGAGCAGTACTTC. It specifies CASSLGDRGSNEQYF.

The genes are TRBV7-6 and TRBJ2-3; D call uncertain. Per the germline V gene, CDR1 is SGHVS and CDR2 is FNYEAQ. The V end lost 8 bases, the J end lost 4 bases, and 10 bases lay between the germline ends. This CDR3 has 12 amino acids. CDR3 DNA: TGTGCCAGCGCCCCCCTTCCAGATACGCAGTATTTT. It encodes CASAPLPDTQYF.

The CDR3 is CASSVEIAGDEQFF. For the CDR3, the DNA is TGTGCCAGCAGCGTAGAGATAGCGGGGGATGAGCAGTTCTTC. The chain links TRBV9 to TRBJ2-1; 9 bases fit TRBD2. Germline loops: CDR1 SGDLS, CDR2 YYNGEE. V lost 0 bases to trimming and J lost 8 bases; unmatched junction nucleotides: 3. The length of the CDR3 is 14 residues.

The CDR3 DNA follows: TGTGCCATCAGTGAGTCGATTCTAGCGGGCCCCGGAACGCAGTATTTT. Translating gives CAISESILAGPGTQYF. The chain recombines TRBV10-3 with TRBJ2-3; 8 bases agree with TRBD2. CDR3 length: 16 residues. V shed 0 bases and J 9 bases; nucleotides not matched to a gene: 11. Per the germline V gene, CDR1 is ENHRY and CDR2 is SYGVKD.

This rearrangement joins TRBV7-8 to TRBJ1-5; weak D call: TRBD1 (6 bases). The CDR3 length is 16 residues. The V end lost 6 bases, the J end lost 6 bases, and 21 bases lay between the germline ends. Looked up from germline, CDR1 is SGHVS and CDR2 is FQNEAQ. CDR3 bases: TGTGCCAGCAGGGGTGGTGGTGGGGGCGTGGGTCAGCCCCAGCATTTT. Translating gives CASRGGGGGVGQPQHF.

Only one count was recorded for this clonotype. The chain carries TRBV6-1 and TRBJ2-2, with D perhaps matching TRBD1 (5 bases). V was clipped by 9 bases and J by 0 bases, with 20 bases between them. Germline V gene lookup returns CDR1 MNHNS and CDR2 SASEGT. The CDR3 is 17 amino acids. The CDR3 sequence: CASPKAQAPANTGELFF. The CDR3 DNA follows: TGTGCCAGTCCCAAGGCACAGGCGCCAGCGAACACCGGGGAGCTGTTTTTT.

J is TRBJ2-5 and V is TRBV5-4, with a possible D match to TRBD2 (6 bases). This CDR3 is built from 14 residues. V was pared by 9 bases and J by 5 bases, with 20 bases between. Germline CDR1 SGHNT, CDR2 YYREEE (reference sequence). CDR3 sequence: CAITPGLQPETQYF. DNA for the CDR3: TGTGCCATTACTCCGGGACTCCAACCCGAGACCCAGTACTTC.

The chain employs TRBV12-3 or TRBV12-4 and TRBJ2-1; 7 bases agree with TRBD2. The CDR3 extends over 14 amino acids. Losses at the gene ends were 3 bases for V and 6 bases for J; bases not matched to a gene: 5. CDR3 loop: CASSLAGGGNEQFF. CDR3 nucleotides: TGTGCCAGCAGTTTGGCTGGGGGGGGCAATGAGCAGTTCTTC.

In its sample, this clonotype was seen a few times. The gene calls are TRBV11-2 and TRBJ2-7, with a weak D call TRBD1 (6 bases). The V end was cut by 5 bases, the J end by 6 bases, with 11 bases between. The CDR3 totals 12 residues. The germline CDR1 and CDR2 sequences are SGHAT and FQNNGV. The CDR3, as DNA: TGTGCCAGCAGCACAGGGTCGGTCGAGCAGTACTTC. Translated, it gives CASSTGSVEQYF.